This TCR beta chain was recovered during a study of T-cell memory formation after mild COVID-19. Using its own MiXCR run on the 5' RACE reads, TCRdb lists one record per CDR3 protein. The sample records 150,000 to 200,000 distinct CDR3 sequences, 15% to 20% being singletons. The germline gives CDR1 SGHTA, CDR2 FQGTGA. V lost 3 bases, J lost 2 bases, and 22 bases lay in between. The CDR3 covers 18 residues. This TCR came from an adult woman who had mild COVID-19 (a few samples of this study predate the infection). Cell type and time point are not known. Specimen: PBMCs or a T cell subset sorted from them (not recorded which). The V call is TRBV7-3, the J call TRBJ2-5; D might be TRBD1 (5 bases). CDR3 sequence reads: CASSFGRFKTALQETQYF. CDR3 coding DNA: TGTGCCAGCAGCTTTGGGCGCTTTAAGACAGCGTTACAAGAGACCCAGTACTTC.